This TCR beta chain is drawn from a study of blood T cell repertoires in COVID-19. At the level of the study: Both acute and convalescent COVID-19 samples were obtained from the United States, Italy and Spain.

Original handling: Reference gene primer amplification yielded estimated nucleated cell counts. Generated by immunoSEQ multiplex PCR, the TCRdb table keeps only in-frame clones and is missing some. Clonal size and the V and J genes are those of that table, whereas D and trimming came from the DNA. The sample holds roughly 150,000 clones, approximately 73% seen once. What was sequenced was peripheral blood. This clonotype was obtained from a man aged 60 to 75 with acute or convalescent COVID-19.

The CDR3 region has the DNA TGTGCCAGCAGTGAAAGGCTAGCGGTAGGCCAAGAGACCCAGTACTTC. It encodes CASSERLAVGQETQYF. V is TRBV2 and J is TRBJ2-5, with 7 bases identical to TRBD2. This CDR3 is 16 amino acids long. Trimming at V came to 2 bases and at J to 1 base, leaving 7 bases not matched to a gene. Germline V gene sequence: CDR1 SNHLY, CDR2 FYNNEI.